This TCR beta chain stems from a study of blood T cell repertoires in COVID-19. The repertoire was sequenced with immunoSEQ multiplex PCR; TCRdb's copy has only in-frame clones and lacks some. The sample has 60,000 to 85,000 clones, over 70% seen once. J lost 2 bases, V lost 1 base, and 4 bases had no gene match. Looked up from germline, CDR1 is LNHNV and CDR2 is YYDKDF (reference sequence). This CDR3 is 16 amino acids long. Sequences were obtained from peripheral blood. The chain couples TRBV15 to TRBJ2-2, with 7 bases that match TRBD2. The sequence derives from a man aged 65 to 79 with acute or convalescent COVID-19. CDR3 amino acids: CATSRVLAVNTGELFF. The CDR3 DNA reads TGTGCCACCAGCAGAGTTCTAGCGGTTAACACCGGGGAGCTGTTTTTT. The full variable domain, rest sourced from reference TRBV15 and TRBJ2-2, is DAMVIQNPRYQVTQFGKPVTLSCSQTLNHNVMYWYQQKSSQAPKLLFHYYDKDFNNEADTPDNFQSRRPNTSFCFLDIRSPGLGDTAMYLCATSRVLAVNTGELFFGEGSRLTVL.